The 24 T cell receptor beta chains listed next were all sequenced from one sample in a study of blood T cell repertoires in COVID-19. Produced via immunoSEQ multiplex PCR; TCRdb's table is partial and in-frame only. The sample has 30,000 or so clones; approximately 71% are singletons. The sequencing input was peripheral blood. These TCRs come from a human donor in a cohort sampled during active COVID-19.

CDR3 nucleotide sequence: TGTGCCAGCAGCTACCTCTCGGGAAACCGGGACACCATATATTTT. Translation gives CASSYLSGNRDTIYF. This chain links TRBV5-5 with TRBJ1-3; D is undetermined. The V end was cut by 3 bases, the J end by 8 bases, with 18 bases between. Germline assignment: CDR1 SGHKS and CDR2 YYEKEE (reference sequence). The CDR3 contains 15 residues.

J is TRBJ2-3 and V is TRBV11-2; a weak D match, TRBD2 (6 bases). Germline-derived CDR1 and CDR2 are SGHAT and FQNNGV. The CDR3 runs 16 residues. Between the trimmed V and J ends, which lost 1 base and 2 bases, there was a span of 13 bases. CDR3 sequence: CASSLGSSAHTDTQYF. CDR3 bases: TGTGCCAGCAGCTTAGGCTCTAGCGCCCACACAGATACGCAGTATTTT.

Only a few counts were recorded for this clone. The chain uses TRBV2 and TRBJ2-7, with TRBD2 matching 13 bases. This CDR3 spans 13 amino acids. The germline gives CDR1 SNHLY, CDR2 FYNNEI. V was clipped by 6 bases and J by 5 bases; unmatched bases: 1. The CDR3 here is CASRGLAGDEQYF. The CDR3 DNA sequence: TGTGCCAGCAGAGGACTAGCGGGGGACGAGCAGTACTTC.

The CDR3 DNA is TGTGCCAGCAGCCTACAGGGGGGCAATCAGCCCCAGCATTTT. Translated: CASSLQGGNQPQHF. The chain uses TRBV6-6 and TRBJ1-5, with 8 bases identical to TRBD1. The CDR3 is made up of 14 amino acids. Germline V CDR1 and CDR2: MNHNY, SVGAGI (reference sequence). The trim removed 6 bases at V and 2 bases at J, leaving 3 bases unmatched.

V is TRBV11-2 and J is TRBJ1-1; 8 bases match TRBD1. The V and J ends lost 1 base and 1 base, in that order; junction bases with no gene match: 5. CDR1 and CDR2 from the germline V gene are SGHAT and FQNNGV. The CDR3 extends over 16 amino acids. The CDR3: CASSLGPQGANTEAFF. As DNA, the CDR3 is TGTGCCAGCAGCTTAGGGCCTCAGGGGGCGAACACTGAAGCTTTCTTT.

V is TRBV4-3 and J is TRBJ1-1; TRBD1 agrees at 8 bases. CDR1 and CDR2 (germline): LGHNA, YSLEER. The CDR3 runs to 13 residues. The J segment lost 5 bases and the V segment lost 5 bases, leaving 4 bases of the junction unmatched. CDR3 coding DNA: TGCGCCAGCAGCTTTCGACAGGGGACTGAAGCTTTCTTT. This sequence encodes CASSFRQGTEAFF.

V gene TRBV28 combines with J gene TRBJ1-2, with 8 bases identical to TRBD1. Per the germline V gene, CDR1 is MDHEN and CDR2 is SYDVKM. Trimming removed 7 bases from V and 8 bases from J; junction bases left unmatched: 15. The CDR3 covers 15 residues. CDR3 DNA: TGTGCCAGCATCACAGGGGGGGTCGTCGGTCGGGGCTACACCTTC. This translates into CASITGGVVGRGYTF.

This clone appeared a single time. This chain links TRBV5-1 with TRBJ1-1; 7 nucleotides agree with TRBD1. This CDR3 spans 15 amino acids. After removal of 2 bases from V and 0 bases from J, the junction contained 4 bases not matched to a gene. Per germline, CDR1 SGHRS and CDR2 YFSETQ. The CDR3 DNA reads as TGCGCCAGCAGCTTAGGGGGCAGCATGAACACTGAAGCTTTCTTT. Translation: CASSLGGSMNTEAFF. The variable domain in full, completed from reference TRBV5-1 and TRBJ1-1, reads KAGVTQTPRYLIKTRGQQVTLSCSPISGHRSVSWYQQTPGQGLQFLFEYFSETQRNKGNFPGRFSGRQFSNSRSEMNVSTLELGDSALYLCASSLGGSMNTEAFFGQGTRLTVV.

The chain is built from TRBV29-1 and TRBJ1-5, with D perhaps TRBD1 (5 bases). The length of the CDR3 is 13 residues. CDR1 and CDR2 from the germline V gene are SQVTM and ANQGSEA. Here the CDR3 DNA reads TGCAGACCGGGACTCTCTGGCAATCAGCCCCAGCATTTT. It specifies CRPGLSGNQPQHF.

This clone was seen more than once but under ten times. The CDR3 region is CASSSGIDDEQYF. For the CDR3, the DNA is TGTGCCAGCAGCTCAGGGATTGACGACGAGCAGTACTTC. The rearrangement joins TRBV7-9 to TRBJ2-7, with D tentatively TRBD1 (5 bases). Deletions cut 4 bases from V and 5 bases from J, with 12 bases between. Germline CDR1 is SEHNR and CDR2 is FQNEAQ (reference sequence). The CDR3 consists of 13 residues.

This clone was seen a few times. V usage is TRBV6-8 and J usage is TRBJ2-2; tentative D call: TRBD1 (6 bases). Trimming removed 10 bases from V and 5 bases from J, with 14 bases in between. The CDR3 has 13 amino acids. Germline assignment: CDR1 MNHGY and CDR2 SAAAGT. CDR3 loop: CAIRDGQTGELFF. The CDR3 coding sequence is TGTGCCATCCGAGATGGACAGACCGGGGAGCTGTTTTTT.

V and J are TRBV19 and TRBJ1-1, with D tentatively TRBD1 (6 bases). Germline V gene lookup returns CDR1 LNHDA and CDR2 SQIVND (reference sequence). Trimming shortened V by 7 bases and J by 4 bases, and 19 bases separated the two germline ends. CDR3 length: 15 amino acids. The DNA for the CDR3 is TGTGCCAGTACCCCAATGGGGGCTAGGGGCACTGAAGCTTTCTTT. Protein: CASTPMGARGTEAFF.

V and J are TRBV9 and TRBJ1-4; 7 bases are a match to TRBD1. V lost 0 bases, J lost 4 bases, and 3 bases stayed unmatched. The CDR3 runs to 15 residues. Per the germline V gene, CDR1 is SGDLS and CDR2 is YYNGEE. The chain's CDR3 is CASSVEGGSNEKLFF. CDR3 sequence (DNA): TGTGCCAGCAGCGTAGAAGGGGGCAGTAATGAAAAACTGTTTTTT. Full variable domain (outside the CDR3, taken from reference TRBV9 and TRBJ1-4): DSGVTQTPKHLITATGQRVTLRCSPRSGDLSVYWYQQSLDQGLQFLIQYYNGEERAKGNILERFSAQQFPDLHSELNLSSLELGDSALYFCASSVEGGSNEKLFFGSGTQLSVL.

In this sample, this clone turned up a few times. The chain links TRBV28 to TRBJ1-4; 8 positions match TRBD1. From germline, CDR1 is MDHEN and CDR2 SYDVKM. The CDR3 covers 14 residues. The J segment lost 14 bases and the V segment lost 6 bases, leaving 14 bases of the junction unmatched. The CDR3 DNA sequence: TGTGCCAGCAGGAAAGACCATAGCCGGGACAGGCTGTTTTTT. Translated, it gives CASRKDHSRDRLFF.

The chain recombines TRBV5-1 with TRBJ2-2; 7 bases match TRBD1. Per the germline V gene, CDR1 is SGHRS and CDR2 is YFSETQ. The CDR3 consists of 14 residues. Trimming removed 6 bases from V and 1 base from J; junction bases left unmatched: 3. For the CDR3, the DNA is TGCGCCAGCAAAGGACAGGAGAACACCGGGGAGCTGTTTTTT. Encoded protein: CASKGQENTGELFF. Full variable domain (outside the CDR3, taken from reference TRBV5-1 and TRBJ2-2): KAGVTQTPRYLIKTRGQQVTLSCSPISGHRSVSWYQQTPGQGLQFLFEYFSETQRNKGNFPGRFSGRQFSNSRSEMNVSTLELGDSALYLCASKGQENTGELFFGEGSRLTVL.

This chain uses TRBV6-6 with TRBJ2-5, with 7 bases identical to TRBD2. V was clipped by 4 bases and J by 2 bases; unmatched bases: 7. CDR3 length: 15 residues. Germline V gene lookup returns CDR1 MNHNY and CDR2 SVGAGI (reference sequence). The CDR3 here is CASSFTSSGQETQYF. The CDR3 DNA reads TGTGCCAGCAGTTTTACATCTAGCGGTCAAGAGACCCAGTACTTC.

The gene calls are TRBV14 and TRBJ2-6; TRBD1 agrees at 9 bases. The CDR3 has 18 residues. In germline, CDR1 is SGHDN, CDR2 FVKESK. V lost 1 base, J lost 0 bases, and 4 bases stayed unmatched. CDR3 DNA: TGTGCCAGCAGCCAAGCTCCGGGACAGGGCTCTGGGGCCAACGTCCTGACTTTC. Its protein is CASSQAPGQGSGANVLTF.

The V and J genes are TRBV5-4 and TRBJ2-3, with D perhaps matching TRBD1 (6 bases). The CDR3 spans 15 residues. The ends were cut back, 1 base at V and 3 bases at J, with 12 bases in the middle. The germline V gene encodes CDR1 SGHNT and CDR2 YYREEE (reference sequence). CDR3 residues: CASSLSQGMTDTQYF. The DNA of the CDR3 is TGTGCCAGCAGCTTGTCCCAGGGGATGACAGATACGCAGTATTTT.

For the CDR3, the DNA is TGTGCCAGCAGGCTTTCGCCGGGACTAGCGGGATCATTGTCCTACAATGAGCAGTTCTTC. This gives the protein CASRLSPGLAGSLSYNEQFF. V and J are TRBV27 and TRBJ2-1; 13 bases are a match to TRBD2. This CDR3 comprises 20 residues. V shed 6 bases, J shed 1 base, and the junction held 15 bases outside the gene matches. CDR1 is MNHEY and CDR2 is SMNVEV in the germline V gene (reference sequence).

CDR3 DNA sequence: TGTGCCAGCAGCTTCCCCTATTCGGGAGCTTTCTTT. It is translated as CASSFPYSGAFF. This rearrangement joins TRBV5-6 to TRBJ1-1; D is unclear. Trimming stripped 2 bases from V and 10 bases from J, with 12 bases between. CDR1 is SGHDT and CDR2 is YYEEEE in the germline V gene. This CDR3 has 12 residues.

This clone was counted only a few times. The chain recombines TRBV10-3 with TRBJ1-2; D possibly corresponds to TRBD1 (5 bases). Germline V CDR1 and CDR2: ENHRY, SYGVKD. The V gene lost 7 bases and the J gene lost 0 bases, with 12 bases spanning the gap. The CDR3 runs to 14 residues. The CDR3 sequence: CAITSDTSNYGYTF. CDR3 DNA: TGTGCCATCACCTCGGACACTTCTAACTATGGCTACACCTTC.

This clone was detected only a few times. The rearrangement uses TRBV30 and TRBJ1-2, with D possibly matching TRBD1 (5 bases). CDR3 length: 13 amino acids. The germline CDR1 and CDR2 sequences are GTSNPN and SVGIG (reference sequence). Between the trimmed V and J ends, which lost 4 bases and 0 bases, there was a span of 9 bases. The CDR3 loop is CAWNPQANYGYTF. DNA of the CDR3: TGTGCCTGGAACCCACAGGCTAACTATGGCTACACCTTC. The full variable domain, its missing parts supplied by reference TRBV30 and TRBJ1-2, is SQTIHQWPATLVQPVGSPLSLECTVEGTSNPNLYWYRQAAGRGLQLLFYSVGIGQISSEVPQNLSASRPQDRQFILSSKKLLLSDSGFYLCAWNPQANYGYTFGSGTRLTVV.

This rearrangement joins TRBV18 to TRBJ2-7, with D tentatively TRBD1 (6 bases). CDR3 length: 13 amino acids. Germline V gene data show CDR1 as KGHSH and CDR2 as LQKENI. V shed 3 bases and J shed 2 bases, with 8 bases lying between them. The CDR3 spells CASSPRQAYEQYF. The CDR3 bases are TGTGCCAGCTCACCTCGACAGGCCTACGAGCAGTACTTC.

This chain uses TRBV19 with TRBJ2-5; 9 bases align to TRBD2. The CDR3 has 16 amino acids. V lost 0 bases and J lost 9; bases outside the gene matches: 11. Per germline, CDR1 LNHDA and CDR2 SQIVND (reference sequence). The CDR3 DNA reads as TGTGCCAGTAGTATAGAGGTTAGCGGGGGCCCTGGGGCCCAGTACTTC. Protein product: CASSIEVSGGPGAQYF.